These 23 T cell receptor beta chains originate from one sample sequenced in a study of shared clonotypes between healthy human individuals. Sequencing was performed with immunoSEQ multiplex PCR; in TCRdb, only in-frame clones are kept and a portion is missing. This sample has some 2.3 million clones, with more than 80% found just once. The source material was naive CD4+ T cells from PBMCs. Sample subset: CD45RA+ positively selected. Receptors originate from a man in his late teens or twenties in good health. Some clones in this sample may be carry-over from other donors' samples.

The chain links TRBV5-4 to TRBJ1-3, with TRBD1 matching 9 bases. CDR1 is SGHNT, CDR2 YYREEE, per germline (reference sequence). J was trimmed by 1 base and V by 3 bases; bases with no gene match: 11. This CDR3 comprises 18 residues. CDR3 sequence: CASSSIPGQGSSGNTIYF. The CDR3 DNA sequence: TGTGCCAGCAGCTCTATTCCGGGACAGGGTTCTTCTGGAAACACCATATATTTT.

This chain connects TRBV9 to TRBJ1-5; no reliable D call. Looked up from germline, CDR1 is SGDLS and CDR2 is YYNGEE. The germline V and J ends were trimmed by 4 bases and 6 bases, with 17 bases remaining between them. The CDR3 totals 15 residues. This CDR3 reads CASSQTPFGGQPQHF. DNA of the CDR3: TGTGCCAGCAGCCAGACACCATTCGGCGGTCAGCCCCAGCATTTT.

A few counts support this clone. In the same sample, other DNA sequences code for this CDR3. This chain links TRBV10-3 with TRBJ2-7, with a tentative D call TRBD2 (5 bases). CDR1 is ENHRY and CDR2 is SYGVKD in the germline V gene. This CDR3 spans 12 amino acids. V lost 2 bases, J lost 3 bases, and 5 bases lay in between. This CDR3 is CAISEGGYEQYF. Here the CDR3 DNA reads TGTGCCATCAGTGAGGGAGGCTACGAGCAGTACTTC.

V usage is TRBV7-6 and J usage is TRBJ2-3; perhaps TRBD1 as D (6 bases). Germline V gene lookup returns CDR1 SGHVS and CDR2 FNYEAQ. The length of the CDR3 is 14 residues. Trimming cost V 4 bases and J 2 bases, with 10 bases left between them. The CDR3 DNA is TGTGCCAGCAGCTATGGACAGTACACAGATACGCAGTATTTT. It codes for CASSYGQYTDTQYF.

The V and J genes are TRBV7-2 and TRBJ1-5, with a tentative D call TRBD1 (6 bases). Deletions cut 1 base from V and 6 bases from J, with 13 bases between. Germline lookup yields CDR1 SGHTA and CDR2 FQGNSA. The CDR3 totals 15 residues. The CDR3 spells CASSLGGQMGQPQHF. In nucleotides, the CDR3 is TGTGCCAGCAGCTTAGGGGGGCAGATGGGTCAGCCCCAGCATTTT. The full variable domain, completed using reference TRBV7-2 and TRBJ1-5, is GAGVSQSPSNKVTEKGKDVELRCDPISGHTALYWYRQSLGQGLEFLIYFQGNSAPDKSGLPSDRFSAERTGGSVSTLTIQRTQQEDSAVYLCASSLGGQMGQPQHFGDGTRLSIL.

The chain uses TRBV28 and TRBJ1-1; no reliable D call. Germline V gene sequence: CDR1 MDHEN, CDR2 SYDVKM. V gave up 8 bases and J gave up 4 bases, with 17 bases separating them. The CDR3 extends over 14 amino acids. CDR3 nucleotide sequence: TGTGCCAGCCTTCCCCCCGGAGGTGGCACTGAAGCTTTCTTT. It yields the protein CASLPPGGGTEAFF.

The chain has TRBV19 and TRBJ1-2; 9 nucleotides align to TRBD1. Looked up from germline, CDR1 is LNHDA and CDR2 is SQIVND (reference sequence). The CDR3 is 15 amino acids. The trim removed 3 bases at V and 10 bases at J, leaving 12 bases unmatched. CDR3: CASSIVAGQGGAYTF. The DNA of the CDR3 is TGTGCCAGTAGTATCGTAGCGGGACAGGGAGGCGCCTACACCTTC.

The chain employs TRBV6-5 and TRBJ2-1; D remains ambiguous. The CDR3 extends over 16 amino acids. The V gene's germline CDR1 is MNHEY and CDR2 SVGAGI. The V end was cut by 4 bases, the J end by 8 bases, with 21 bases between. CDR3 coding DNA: TGTGCCAGCAGTTCCGAATTAAGGGCGCGTCATTATGAGCAGTTCTTC. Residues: CASSSELRARHYEQFF.

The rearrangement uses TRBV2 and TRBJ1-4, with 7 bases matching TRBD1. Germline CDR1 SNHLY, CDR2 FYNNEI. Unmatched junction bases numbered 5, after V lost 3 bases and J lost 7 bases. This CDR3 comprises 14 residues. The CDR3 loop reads CASSEETGIEKLFF. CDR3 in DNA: TGTGCCAGCAGTGAGGAGACAGGGATTGAAAAACTGTTTTTT.

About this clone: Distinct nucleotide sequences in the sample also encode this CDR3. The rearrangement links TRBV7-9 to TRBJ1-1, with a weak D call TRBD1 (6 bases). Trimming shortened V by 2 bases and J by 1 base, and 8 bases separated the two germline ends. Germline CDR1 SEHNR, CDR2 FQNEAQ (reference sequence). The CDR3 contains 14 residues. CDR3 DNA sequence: TGTGCCAGCAGCTTACAGGGGAAGAACACTGAAGCTTTCTTT. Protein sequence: CASSLQGKNTEAFF.

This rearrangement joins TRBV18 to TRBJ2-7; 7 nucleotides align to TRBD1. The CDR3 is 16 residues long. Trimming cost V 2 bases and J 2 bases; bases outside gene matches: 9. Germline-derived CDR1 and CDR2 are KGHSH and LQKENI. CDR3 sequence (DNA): TGTGCCAGCTCACCAATTTTGGGGACAGTTGCCTACGAGCAGTACTTC. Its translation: CASSPILGTVAYEQYF.

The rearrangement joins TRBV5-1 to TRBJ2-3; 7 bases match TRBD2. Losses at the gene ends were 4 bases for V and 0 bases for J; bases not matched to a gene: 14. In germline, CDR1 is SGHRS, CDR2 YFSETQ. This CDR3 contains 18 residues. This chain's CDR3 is CASSRRTSTAPSTDTQYF. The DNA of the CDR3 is TGCGCCAGCAGCAGACGGACTAGTACGGCCCCTAGCACAGATACGCAGTATTTT.

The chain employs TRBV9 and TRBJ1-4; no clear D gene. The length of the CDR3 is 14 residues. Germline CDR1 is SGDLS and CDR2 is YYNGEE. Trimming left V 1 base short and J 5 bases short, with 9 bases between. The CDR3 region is CASSVRAGNEKLFF. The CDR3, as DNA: TGTGCCAGCAGCGTAAGGGCGGGGAATGAAAAACTGTTTTTT.

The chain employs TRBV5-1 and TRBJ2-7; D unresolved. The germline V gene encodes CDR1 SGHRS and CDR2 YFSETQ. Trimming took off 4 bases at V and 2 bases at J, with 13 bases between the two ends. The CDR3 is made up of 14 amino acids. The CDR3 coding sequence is TGCGCCAGCAGCCCCACCCGGGTTGCCTACGAGCAGTACTTC. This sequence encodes CASSPTRVAYEQYF. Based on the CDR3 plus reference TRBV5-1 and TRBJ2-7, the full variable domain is KAGVTQTPRYLIKTRGQQVTLSCSPISGHRSVSWYQQTPGQGLQFLFEYFSETQRNKGNFPGRFSGRQFSNSRSEMNVSTLELGDSALYLCASSPTRVAYEQYFGPGTRLTVT.

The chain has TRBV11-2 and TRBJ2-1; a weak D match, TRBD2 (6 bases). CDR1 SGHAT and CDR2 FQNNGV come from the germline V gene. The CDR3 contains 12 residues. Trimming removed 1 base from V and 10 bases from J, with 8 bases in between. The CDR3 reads CASSLGDLEQFF. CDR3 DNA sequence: TGTGCCAGCAGCTTAGGGGACTTAGAGCAGTTCTTC.

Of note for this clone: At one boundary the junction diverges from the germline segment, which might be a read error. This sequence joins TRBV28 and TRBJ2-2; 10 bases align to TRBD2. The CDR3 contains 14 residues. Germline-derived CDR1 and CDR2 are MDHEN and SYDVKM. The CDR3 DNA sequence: TGTGCCGGCAGGACTAGCGGCACTACCGGGGAGCTGTTTTTT. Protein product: CAGRTSGTTGELFF.

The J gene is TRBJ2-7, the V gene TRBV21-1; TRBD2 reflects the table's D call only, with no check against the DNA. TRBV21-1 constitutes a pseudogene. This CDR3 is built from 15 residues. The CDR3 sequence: CASSKSGGRTYEQYF. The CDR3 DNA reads TGTGCCAGCAGCAAATCCGGCGGGAGGACCTACGAGCAGTACTTC.

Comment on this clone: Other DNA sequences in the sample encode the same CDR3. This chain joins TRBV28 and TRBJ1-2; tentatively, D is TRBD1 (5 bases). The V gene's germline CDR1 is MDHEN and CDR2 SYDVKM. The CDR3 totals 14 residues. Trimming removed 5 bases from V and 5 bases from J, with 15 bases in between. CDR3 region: CASSLGTAGYGYTF. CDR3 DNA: TGTGCCAGCAGTCTAGGGACCGCCGGATATGGCTACACCTTC.

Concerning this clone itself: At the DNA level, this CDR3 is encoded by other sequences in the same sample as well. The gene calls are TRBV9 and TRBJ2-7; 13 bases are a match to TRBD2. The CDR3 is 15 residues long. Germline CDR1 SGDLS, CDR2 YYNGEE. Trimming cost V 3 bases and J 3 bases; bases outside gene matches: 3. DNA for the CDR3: TGTGCCAGCAGCGCCGGACTAGCGGGAGACTACGAGCAGTACTTC. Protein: CASSAGLAGDYEQYF.

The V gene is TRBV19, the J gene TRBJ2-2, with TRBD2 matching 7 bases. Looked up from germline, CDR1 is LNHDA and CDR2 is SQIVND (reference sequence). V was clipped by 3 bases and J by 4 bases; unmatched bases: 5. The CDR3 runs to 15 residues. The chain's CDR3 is CASSIWREITGELFF. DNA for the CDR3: TGTGCCAGTAGTATTTGGCGGGAGATCACCGGGGAGCTGTTTTTT. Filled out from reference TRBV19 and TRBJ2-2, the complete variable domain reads DGGITQSPKYLFRKEGQNVTLSCEQNLNHDAMYWYRQDPGQGLRLIYYSQIVNDFQKGDIAEGYSVSREKKESFPLTVTSAQKNPTAFYLCASSIWREITGELFFGEGSRLTVL.

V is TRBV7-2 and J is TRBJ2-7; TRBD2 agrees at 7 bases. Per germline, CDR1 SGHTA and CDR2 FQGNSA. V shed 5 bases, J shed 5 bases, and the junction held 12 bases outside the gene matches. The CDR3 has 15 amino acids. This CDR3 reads CASSPQPHGGDEQYF. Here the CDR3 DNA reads TGTGCCAGCAGCCCGCAACCACATGGGGGGGACGAGCAGTACTTC.

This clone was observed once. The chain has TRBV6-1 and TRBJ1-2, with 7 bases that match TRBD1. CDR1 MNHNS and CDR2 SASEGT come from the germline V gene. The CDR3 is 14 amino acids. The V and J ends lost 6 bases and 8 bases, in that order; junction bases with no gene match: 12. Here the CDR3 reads CASRGDRTIGGYTF. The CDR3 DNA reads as TGTGCCAGCAGGGGGGACAGAACTATCGGCGGCTACACCTTC.

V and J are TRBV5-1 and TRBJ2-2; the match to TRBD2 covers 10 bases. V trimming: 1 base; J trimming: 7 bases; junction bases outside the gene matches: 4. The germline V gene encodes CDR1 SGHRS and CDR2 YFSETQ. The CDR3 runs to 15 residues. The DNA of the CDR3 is TGCGCCAGCAGCTTGCTAGCGGGAGAGATCGGGGAGCTGTTTTTT. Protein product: CASSLLAGEIGELFF.